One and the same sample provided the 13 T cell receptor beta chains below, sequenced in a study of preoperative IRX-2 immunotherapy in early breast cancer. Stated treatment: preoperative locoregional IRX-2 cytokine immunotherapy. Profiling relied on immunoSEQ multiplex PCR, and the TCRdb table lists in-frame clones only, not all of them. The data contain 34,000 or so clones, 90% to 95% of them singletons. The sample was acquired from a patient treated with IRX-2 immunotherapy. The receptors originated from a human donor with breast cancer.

CDR3 DNA: TGTGCCAGCAGAGCCCGAGGCACAGATACGCAGTATTTT. Amino acids: CASRARGTDTQYF. The chain has TRBV6-4 and TRBJ2-3; D is unresolved. From germline, CDR1 is MRHNA and CDR2 SNTAGT. The CDR3 has 13 amino acids. Trimming took 6 bases from V and 1 from J, leaving 8 bases between them.

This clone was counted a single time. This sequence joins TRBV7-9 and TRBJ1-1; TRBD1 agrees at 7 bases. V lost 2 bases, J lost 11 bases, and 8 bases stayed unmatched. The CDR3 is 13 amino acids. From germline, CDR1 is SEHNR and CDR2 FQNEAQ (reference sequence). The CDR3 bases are TGTGCCAGCAGCTTACCACAGGGGTTGCGGGCTTTCTTT. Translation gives CASSLPQGLRAFF.

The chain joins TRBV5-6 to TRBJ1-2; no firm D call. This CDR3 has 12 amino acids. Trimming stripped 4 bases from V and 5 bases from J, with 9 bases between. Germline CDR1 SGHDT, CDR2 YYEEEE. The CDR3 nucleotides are TGTGCCAGCAGCCGGACGGATTATGGCTACACCTTC. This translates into CASSRTDYGYTF.

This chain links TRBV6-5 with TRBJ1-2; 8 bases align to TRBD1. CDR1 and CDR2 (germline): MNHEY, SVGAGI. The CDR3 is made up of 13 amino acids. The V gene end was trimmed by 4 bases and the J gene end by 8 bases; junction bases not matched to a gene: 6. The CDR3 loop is CASSSDRGFGYTF. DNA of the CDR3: TGTGCCAGCAGTTCTGACAGGGGTTTCGGCTACACCTTC.

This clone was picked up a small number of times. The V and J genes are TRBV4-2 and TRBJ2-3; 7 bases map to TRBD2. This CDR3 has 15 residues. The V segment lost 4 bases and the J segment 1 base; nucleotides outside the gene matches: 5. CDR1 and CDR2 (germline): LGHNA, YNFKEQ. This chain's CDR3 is CASSPSREGTDTQYF. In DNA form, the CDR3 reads TGTGCCAGCAGCCCCAGTCGGGAGGGCACAGATACGCAGTATTTT.

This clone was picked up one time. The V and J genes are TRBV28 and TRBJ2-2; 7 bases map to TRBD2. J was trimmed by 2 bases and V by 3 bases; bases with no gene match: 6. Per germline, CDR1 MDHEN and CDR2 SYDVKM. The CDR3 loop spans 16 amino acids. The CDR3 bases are TGTGCCAGCAGTTTCTGGGGGAGGGCCAACACCGGGGAGCTGTTTTTT. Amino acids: CASSFWGRANTGELFF.

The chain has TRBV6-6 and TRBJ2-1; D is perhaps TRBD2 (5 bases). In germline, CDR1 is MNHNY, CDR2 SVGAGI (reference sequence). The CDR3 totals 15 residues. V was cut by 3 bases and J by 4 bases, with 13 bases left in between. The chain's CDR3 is CASSYSGIQYNEQFF. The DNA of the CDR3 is TGTGCCAGCAGTTATTCCGGGATTCAGTACAATGAGCAGTTCTTC.

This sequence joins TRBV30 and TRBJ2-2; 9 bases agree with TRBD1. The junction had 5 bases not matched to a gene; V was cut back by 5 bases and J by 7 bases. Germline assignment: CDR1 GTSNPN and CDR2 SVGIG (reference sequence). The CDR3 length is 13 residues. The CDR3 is CAWRTGDFGELFF. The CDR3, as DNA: TGTGCCTGGCGGACAGGGGATTTCGGGGAGCTGTTTTTT.

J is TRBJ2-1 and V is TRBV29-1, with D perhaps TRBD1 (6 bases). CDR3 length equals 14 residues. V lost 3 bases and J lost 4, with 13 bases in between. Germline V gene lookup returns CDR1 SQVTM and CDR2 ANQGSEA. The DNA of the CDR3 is TGCAGCGTTGACGCGACAGGACTTTACAATGAGCAGTTCTTC. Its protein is CSVDATGLYNEQFF.

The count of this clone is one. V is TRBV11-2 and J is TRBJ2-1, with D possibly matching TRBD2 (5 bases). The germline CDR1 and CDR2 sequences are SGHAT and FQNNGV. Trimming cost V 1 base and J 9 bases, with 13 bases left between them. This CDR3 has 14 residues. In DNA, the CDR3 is TGTGCCAGCAGCTTAGTACGGTCTAGCTTTGAGCAGTTCTTC. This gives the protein CASSLVRSSFEQFF.

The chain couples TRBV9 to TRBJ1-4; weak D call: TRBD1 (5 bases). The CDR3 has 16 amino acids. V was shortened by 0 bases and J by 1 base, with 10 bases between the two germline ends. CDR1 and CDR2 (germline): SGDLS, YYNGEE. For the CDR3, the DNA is TGTGCCAGCAGCGTAGAAGCGGGGCGAACTAATGAAAAACTGTTTTTT. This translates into CASSVEAGRTNEKLFF.

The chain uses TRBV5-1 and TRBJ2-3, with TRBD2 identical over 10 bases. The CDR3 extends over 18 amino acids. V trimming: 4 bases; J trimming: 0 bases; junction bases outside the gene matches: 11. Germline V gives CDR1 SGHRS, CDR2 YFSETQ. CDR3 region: CASSPAGTSDTSTDTQYF. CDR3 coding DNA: TGCGCCAGCAGCCCCGCCGGGACTAGCGACACTAGCACAGATACGCAGTATTTT. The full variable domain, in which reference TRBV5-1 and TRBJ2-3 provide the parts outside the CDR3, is KAGVTQTPRYLIKTRGQQVTLSCSPISGHRSVSWYQQTPGQGLQFLFEYFSETQRNKGNFPGRFSGRQFSNSRSEMNVSTLELGDSALYLCASSPAGTSDTSTDTQYFGPGTRLTVL.

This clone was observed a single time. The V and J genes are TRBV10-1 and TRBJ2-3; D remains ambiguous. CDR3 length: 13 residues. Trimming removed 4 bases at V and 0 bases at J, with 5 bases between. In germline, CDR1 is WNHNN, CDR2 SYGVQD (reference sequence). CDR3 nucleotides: TGCGCCAGCAGTGGGGCTAGCACAGATACGCAGTATTTT. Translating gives CASSGASTDTQYF.